Each of the 25 T cell receptor beta chains below was sequenced from the same sample in a study of T cells in Graves' hyperthyroidism and ophthalmopathy. TCR beta CDR3 regions were amplified from RNA transcripts. TCR CDR3 regions were first amplified by RT-PCR with HTBI primers. TCRdb re-analysed the multiplex PCR reads in MiXCR, keeping a single row per CDR3 protein. The sample lists some 350,000 distinct CDR3 sequences; roughly 13% were seen once. The source material was blood. The receptors were gathered from a woman between 35 and 50 years old with Graves' ophthalmopathy.

The J gene is TRBJ1-2, the V gene TRBV5-1; TRBD1 matches 9 bases. The junction had 9 bases not matched to a gene; V was cut back by 4 bases and J by 8 bases. Germline V gene sequence: CDR1 SGHRS, CDR2 YFSETQ. The CDR3 sequence is 14 residues long. For the CDR3, the DNA is TGCGCCAGCAGCCCCGGCACAGGGGGCATGGGCTACACCTTC. The encoded protein is CASSPGTGGMGYTF.

This clonotype was recorded many times. This rearrangement joins TRBV3-1 to TRBJ1-1; 8 bases are a match to TRBD1. The CDR3 totals 15 residues. Trimming cost V 1 base and J 3 bases; bases outside gene matches: 4. Germline CDR1 and CDR2: LGHDT and YNNKEL (reference sequence). CDR3 bases: TGTGCCAGCAGCCAAGGGAACAGGGGGGACACTGAAGCTTTCTTT. Translation gives CASSQGNRGDTEAFF.

The chain employs TRBV7-9 and TRBJ2-6, with 9 bases aligning to TRBD1. The trim removed 4 bases at V and 2 bases at J, leaving 12 bases unmatched. CDR1 and CDR2 from the germline V gene are SEHNR and FQNEAQ (reference sequence). The CDR3 has 19 amino acids. CDR3 in amino acids: CASSSTPGTGSPGANVLTF. The CDR3 region has the DNA TGTGCCAGCAGCTCTACTCCCGGGACAGGGAGCCCTGGGGCCAACGTCCTGACTTTC.

The table lists this clonotype with many counts. The V and J genes are TRBV4-2 and TRBJ1-1, with D unresolved. The CDR3 has 17 amino acids. Germline CDR1 LGHNA, CDR2 YNFKEQ. Trimming left V 0 bases short and J 2 bases short, with 16 bases between. CDR3 nucleotide sequence: TGTGCCAGCAGCCAAGATACGACCGTCACCAAAAACACTGAAGCTTTCTTT. Protein: CASSQDTTVTKNTEAFF.

This clonotype was recorded a few times. The J gene is TRBJ1-3, the V gene TRBV7-9, with no clear D. CDR3 size: 16 residues. CDR1 and CDR2 from the germline V gene are SEHNR and FQNEAQ (reference sequence). V was pared by 1 base and J by 0 bases, with 10 bases between. The CDR3 spells CASSLEVTNSGNTIYF. CDR3 nucleotides: TGTGCCAGCAGCTTAGAGGTAACCAACTCTGGAAACACCATATATTTT.

This clonotype has a count of ten or more. The rearrangement uses TRBV6-6 and TRBJ1-2, with D unclear. Germline CDR1 reads MNHNY; CDR2 reads SVGAGI (reference sequence). The length of the CDR3 is 14 residues. V was shortened by 0 bases and J by 4 bases, with 9 bases between the two germline ends. As DNA, the CDR3 is TGTGCCAGCAGTTACTCGGCTCTAGGCTATGGCTACACCTTC. Protein sequence: CASSYSALGYGYTF.

This chain connects TRBV4-2 to TRBJ2-5, with D perhaps TRBD1 (6 bases). The CDR3 runs 16 residues. V lost 0 bases and J 5 bases, leaving 16 bases between the germline ends. Germline CDR1 reads LGHNA; CDR2 reads YNFKEQ. For the CDR3, the DNA is TGTGCCAGCAGCCAAGATTATTTTGGGGGCGCGGAGACCCAGTACTTC. Translation: CASSQDYFGGAETQYF.

This clonotype was recorded many times. This rearrangement joins TRBV2 to TRBJ2-1, with 7 positions matching TRBD1. Trimming cost V 6 bases and J 9 bases; bases outside gene matches: 5. The germline V gene encodes CDR1 SNHLY and CDR2 FYNNEI. CDR3 size: 12 residues. The CDR3 nucleotides read TGTGCCAGCAGACCGACAGGGATTGAGCAGTTCTTC. Amino acid sequence: CASRPTGIEQFF. Full variable domain (outside the CDR3, taken from reference TRBV2 and TRBJ2-1): EPEVTQTPSHQVTQMGQEVILRCVPISNHLYFYWYRQILGQKVEFLVSFYNNEISEKSEIFDDQFSVERPDGSNFTLKIRSTKLEDSAMYFCASRPTGIEQFFGPGTRLTVL.

In DNA, the CDR3 is TGCAGTGCTCCCGGTAGGGCGGGCACTGAAGCTTTCTTT. Its translation is CSAPGRAGTEAFF. This sequence joins TRBV20-1 and TRBJ1-1; D gene ambiguous. The V and J ends lost 5 bases and 4 bases respectively, with 14 bases between them. CDR1 and CDR2 (germline): DFQATT, SNEGSKA (reference sequence). This CDR3 contains 13 residues.

This clonotype has ten or more counts. The chain joins TRBV30 to TRBJ1-5, with TRBD1 matching 7 bases. CDR3 length equals 13 residues. The germline CDR1 and CDR2 sequences are GTSNPN and SVGIG (reference sequence). V lost 5 bases and J lost 7; bases outside the gene matches: 8. CDR3: CAWAWQGGQPQHF. CDR3 nucleotides: TGTGCCTGGGCCTGGCAGGGGGGGCAGCCCCAGCATTTT.

The sample holds many counts of this clonotype. The genes are TRBV7-2 and TRBJ1-2; 7 nucleotides agree with TRBD1. J lost 3 bases, V lost 2 bases, and 3 bases had no gene match. Germline V gives CDR1 SGHTA, CDR2 FQGNSA. The length of the CDR3 is 14 residues. The CDR3 reads CASSLWDSDYGYTF. The CDR3, as DNA: TGTGCCAGCAGCTTATGGGACAGCGACTATGGCTACACCTTC.

This clonotype was counted many times. The rearrangement links TRBV10-2 to TRBJ2-5; D not certain. Germline V gives CDR1 WSHSY, CDR2 SAAADI. Trimming took 8 bases from V and 2 from J, leaving 9 bases between them. This CDR3 is 12 amino acids long. CDR3 sequence (DNA): TGCGCCAGCGGAATAGTGCAAGAGACCCAGTACTTC. Translation gives CASGIVQETQYF.

The chain recombines TRBV20-1 with TRBJ2-5, with TRBD2 matching 15 bases. Germline V lookup: CDR1 DFQATT, CDR2 SNEGSKA (reference sequence). Trimming removed 6 bases from V and 4 bases from J; junction bases left unmatched: 9. This CDR3 contains 16 residues. The CDR3 coding sequence is TGCAGTGCCATAGGACTAGCGGGGGGGCCAAGAGAGACCCAGTACTTC. Translating gives CSAIGLAGGPRETQYF.

The rearrangement joins TRBV7-9 to TRBJ2-2; D not certain. The CDR3 loop spans 15 amino acids. Germline-derived CDR1 and CDR2 are SEHNR and FQNEAQ (reference sequence). Trimming left V 2 bases short and J 2 bases short, with 9 bases between. DNA for the CDR3: TGTGCCAGCAGCTTAAGTACAATAAACACCGGGGAGCTGTTTTTT. Its translation: CASSLSTINTGELFF.

This clonotype has a handful of counts. The genes are TRBV20-1 and TRBJ1-3; 7 positions match TRBD1. The CDR3 spans 16 residues. After removal of 0 bases from V and 8 bases from J, the junction contained 13 bases not matched to a gene. Germline values: CDR1 DFQATT, CDR2 SNEGSKA (reference sequence). DNA of the CDR3: TGCAGTGCTAGAGACCCCTCCGACAGGGCGGGAGACACCATATATTTT. Protein sequence: CSARDPSDRAGDTIYF.

The table lists this clonotype with many counts. This rearrangement joins TRBV29-1 to TRBJ1-1; D might be TRBD1 (5 bases). V lost 6 bases to trimming and J lost 3 bases, with 14 bases between them. Germline CDR1 SQVTM, CDR2 ANQGSEA. This CDR3 is built from 13 residues. DNA of the CDR3: TGCAGCGTCAGGGTCGGAGGGGACACTGAAGCTTTCTTT. This codes for CSVRVGGDTEAFF.

As to this clonotype: Possible read error: a much larger clone is one base away. The chain links TRBV20-1 to TRBJ1-1; D gene ambiguous. The CDR3 is 14 residues long. Trimming took off 2 bases at V and 6 bases at J, with 16 bases between the two ends. The germline gives CDR1 DFQATT, CDR2 SNEGSKA (reference sequence). CDR3 sequence reads: CSARSVSRVSEAFF. For the CDR3, the DNA is TGCAGTGCTAGAAGCGTATCAAGGGTATCTGAAGCTTTCTTT.

In this sample, this clonotype turned up many times. The V and J genes are TRBV13 and TRBJ1-1, with D tentatively TRBD1 (5 bases). V lost 7 bases to trimming and J lost 1 base, with 10 bases between them. This CDR3 spans 13 amino acids. Germline assignment: CDR1 PRHDT and CDR2 FYEKMQ (reference sequence). The CDR3 DNA sequence: TGTGCCAGCAATGCCAGGGAGAACACTGAAGCTTTCTTT. Translation: CASNARENTEAFF. The complete variable domain, with remaining parts taken from reference TRBV13 and TRBJ1-1, reads AAGVIQSPRHLIKEKRETATLKCYPIPRHDTVYWYQQGPGQDPQFLISFYEKMQSDKGSIPDRFSAQQFSDYHSELNMSSLELGDSALYFCASNARENTEAFFGQGTRLTVV.

The V call is TRBV6-2 or TRBV6-3, the J call TRBJ2-7, with 11 nucleotides matching TRBD2. CDR1 is MNHEY and CDR2 is SVGEGT in the germline V gene. V lost 6 bases and J lost 1; bases outside the gene matches: 5. This CDR3 comprises 15 residues. Here the CDR3 reads CASRGSGRDSYEQYF. CDR3 nucleotide sequence: TGTGCCAGCAGGGGTAGCGGGAGGGATTCCTACGAGCAGTACTTC.

This clonotype was observed at least ten times. This CDR3 is CASGNRDRGETQYF. The CDR3 region has the DNA TGTGCCAGTGGAAACCGGGACCGGGGGGAGACCCAGTACTTC. The V and J genes are TRBV19 and TRBJ2-5; D might be TRBD2 (6 bases). Germline CDR1 is LNHDA and CDR2 is SQIVND (reference sequence). The V gene lost 8 bases and the J gene lost 5 bases, with 18 bases spanning the gap. This CDR3 contains 14 residues.

Comment on this clonotype: One end of the junction is discordant with germline, which a read error may explain. The J gene is TRBJ1-2, the V gene TRBV5-8; D ambiguous. The CDR3 loop spans 12 amino acids. Looked up from germline, CDR1 is SGHTS and CDR2 is YDEGEE. The CDR3 loop is CVSSSGLYGYTF. The DNA of the CDR3 is TGTGTCAGCAGCTCGGGCCTCTATGGCTACACCTTC.

This clonotype has ten or more counts. J is TRBJ2-5 and V is TRBV28; a weak D match, TRBD1 (6 bases). V was pared by 10 bases and J by 4 bases, with 28 bases between. The length of the CDR3 is 17 residues. Germline CDR1 and CDR2: MDHEN and SYDVKM. CDR3 sequence: CATTIPPPGHGGETQYF. DNA of the CDR3: TGTGCCACCACGATCCCTCCCCCGGGACATGGTGGAGAGACCCAGTACTTC.

The rearrangement joins TRBV7-9 to TRBJ2-1; TRBD2 is a possible D gene (5 bases). V shed 5 bases and J shed 12 bases, with 17 bases lying between them. The CDR3 has 13 amino acids. Germline V gene lookup returns CDR1 SEHNR and CDR2 FQNEAQ (reference sequence). CDR3: CASSPSIGGGQFF. CDR3 bases: TGTGCCAGCAGCCCGAGTATCGGAGGTGGGCAGTTCTTC.

The chain is built from TRBV24-1 and TRBJ2-1; D might be TRBD1 (6 bases). The CDR3 is 13 amino acids. The V gene's germline CDR1 is KGHDR and CDR2 SFDVKD. Trimming cost V 2 bases and J 11 bases, with 12 bases left between them. The CDR3 sequence is CATSDYRQDKQFF. The CDR3 DNA follows: TGTGCCACCAGTGATTACCGACAGGACAAGCAGTTCTTC.

This clonotype was seen ten or more times. This chain links TRBV20-1 with TRBJ2-2; TRBD2 matches at 7 bases. V trimming: 4 bases; J trimming: 4 bases; junction bases outside the gene matches: 6. The CDR3 is 14 residues long. The germline V gene has CDR1 DFQATT and CDR2 SNEGSKA (reference sequence). The CDR3 reads CSAKLAGGTGELFF. In DNA, the CDR3 is TGCAGTGCTAAATTAGCGGGTGGCACCGGGGAGCTGTTTTTT.